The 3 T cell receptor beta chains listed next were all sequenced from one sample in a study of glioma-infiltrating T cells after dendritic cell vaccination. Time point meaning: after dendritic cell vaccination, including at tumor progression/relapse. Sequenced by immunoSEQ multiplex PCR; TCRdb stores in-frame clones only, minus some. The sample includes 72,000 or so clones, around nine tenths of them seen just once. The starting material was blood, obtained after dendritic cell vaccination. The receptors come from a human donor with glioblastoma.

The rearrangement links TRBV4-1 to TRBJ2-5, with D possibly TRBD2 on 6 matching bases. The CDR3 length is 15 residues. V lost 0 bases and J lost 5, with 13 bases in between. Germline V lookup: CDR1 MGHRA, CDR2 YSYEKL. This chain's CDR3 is CASSQDQGLRETQYF. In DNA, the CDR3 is TGCGCCAGCAGCCAAGATCAGGGACTGAGGGAGACCCAGTACTTC.

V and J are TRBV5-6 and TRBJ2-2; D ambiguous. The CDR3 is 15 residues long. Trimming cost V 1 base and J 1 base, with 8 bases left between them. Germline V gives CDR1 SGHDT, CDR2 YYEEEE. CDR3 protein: CASSLFAGNTGELFF. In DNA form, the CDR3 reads TGTGCCAGCAGCTTGTTTGCAGGGAACACCGGGGAGCTGTTTTTT.

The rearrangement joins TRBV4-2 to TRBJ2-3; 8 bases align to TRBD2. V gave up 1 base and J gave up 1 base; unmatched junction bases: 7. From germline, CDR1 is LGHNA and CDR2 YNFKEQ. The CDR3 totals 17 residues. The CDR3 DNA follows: TGTGCCAGCAGCCAAGGTGTGAGTAGCGGGGGCACAGATACGCAGTATTTT. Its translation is CASSQGVSSGGTDTQYF.